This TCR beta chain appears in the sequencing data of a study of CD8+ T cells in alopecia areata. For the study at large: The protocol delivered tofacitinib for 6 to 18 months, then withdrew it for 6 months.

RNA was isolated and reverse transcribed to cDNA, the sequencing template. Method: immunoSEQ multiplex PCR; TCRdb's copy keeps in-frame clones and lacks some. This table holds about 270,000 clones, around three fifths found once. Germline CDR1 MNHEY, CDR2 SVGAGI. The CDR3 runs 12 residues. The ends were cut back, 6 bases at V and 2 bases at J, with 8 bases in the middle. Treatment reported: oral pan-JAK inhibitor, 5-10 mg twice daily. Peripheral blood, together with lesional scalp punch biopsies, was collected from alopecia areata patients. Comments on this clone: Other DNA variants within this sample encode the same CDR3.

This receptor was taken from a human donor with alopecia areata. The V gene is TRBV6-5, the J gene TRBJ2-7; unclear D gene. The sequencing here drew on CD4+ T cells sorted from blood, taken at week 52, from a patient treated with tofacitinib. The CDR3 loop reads CASRGTAYEQYF. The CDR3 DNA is TGTGCCAGCAGGGGAACCGCCTACGAGCAGTACTTC.